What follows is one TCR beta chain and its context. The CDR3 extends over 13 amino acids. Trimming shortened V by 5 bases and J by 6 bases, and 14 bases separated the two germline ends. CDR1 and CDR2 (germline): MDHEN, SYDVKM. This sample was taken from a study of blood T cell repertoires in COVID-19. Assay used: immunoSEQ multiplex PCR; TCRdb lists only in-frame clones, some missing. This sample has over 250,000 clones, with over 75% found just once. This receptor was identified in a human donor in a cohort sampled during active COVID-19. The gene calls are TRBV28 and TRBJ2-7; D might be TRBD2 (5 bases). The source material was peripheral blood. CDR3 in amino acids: CASSLGGGGEQYF. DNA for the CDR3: TGTGCCAGCAGTCTTGGAGGAGGAGGCGAGCAGTACTTC.